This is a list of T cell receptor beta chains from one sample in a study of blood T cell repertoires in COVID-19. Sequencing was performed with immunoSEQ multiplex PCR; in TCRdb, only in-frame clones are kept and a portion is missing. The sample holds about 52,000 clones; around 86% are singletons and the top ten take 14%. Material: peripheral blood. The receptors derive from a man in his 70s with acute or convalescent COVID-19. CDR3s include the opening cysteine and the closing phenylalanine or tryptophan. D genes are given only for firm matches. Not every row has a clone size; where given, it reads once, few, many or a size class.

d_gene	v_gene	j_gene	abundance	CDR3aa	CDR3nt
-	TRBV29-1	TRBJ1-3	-	CSVPDRSSGNTIYF	TGCAGCGTCCCCGACAGAAGCTCTGGAAACACCATATATTTT
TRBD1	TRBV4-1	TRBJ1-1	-	CASSRPGQHTEAFF	TGCGCCAGCAGCCGCCCGGGACAGCACACTGAAGCTTTCTTT
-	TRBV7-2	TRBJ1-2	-	CASSSLGDIHGYTF	TGTGCCAGCAGCTCACTGGGGGACATCCATGGCTACACCTTC
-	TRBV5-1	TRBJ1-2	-	CASSLETPNYGYTF	TGCGCCAGCAGCCTGGAGACACCTAACTATGGCTACACCTTC
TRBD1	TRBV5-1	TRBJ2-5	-	CASSLVFPPRGETQYF	TGCGCCAGCAGCTTGGTCTTCCCCCCCAGGGGGGAGACCCAGTACTTC
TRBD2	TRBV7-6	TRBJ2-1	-	CASSPSPASGGTSNEQFF	TGTGCCAGCAGCCCCAGCCCCGCGAGTGGTGGGACTAGCAATGAGCAGTTCTTC
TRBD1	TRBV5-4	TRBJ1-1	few	CASSLAPQGVTEAFF	TGTGCCAGCAGCCTGGCCCCGCAGGGGGTCACTGAAGCTTTCTTT
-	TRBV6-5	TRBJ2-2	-	CASSPPSGAGELFF	TGTGCCAGCAGTCCACCCTCGGGGGCCGGGGAGCTGTTTTTT
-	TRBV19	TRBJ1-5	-	CASKGTRGRDQPQHF	TGTGCCAGTAAAGGGACGCGGGGACGGGATCAGCCCCAGCATTTT
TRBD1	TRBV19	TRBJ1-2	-	CASSTRQGSYGYTF	TGTGCCAGTAGTACACGACAGGGCTCCTATGGCTACACCTTC
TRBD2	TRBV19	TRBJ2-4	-	CASGTSGRGKNIQYF	TGTGCCAGCGGGACTAGCGGGAGAGGCAAAAACATTCAGTACTTC
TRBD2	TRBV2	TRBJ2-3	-	CASSLTSGSTDTQYF	TGTGCCAGCAGCCTTACTAGCGGGAGCACAGATACGCAGTATTTT
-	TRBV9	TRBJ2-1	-	CASSVWQADEQFF	TGTGCCAGCAGCGTATGGCAGGCCGATGAGCAGTTCTTC
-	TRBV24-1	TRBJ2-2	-	CATSDYRTTGELFF	TGTGCCACCAGTGATTACAGGACCACCGGGGAGCTGTTTTTT
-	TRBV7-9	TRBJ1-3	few	CASSQYRVGNTIYF	TGTGCCAGCAGCCAGTACAGGGTCGGAAACACCATATATTTT
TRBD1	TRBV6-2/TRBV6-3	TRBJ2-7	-	CASSYSSKGTAFSSYEQYF	TGTGCCAGCAGTTACTCGAGTAAGGGGACAGCTTTTTCCTCCTACGAGCAGTACTTC
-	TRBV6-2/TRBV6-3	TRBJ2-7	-	CASSLGTFPYEQYF	TGTGCCAGCAGTTTAGGGACTTTCCCCTACGAGCAGTACTTC
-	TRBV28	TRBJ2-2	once	CASGSATGELFF	TGTGCCAGTGGTAGCGCAACCGGGGAGCTGTTTTTT
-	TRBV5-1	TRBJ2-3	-	CATTAGNSGASDTQYF	TGCGCCACCACCGCCGGGAACTCAGGGGCGTCAGATACGCAGTATTTT
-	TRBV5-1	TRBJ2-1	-	CASSRTGVSYNEQFF	TGCGCCAGCAGTCGAACAGGCGTCTCCTACAATGAGCAGTTCTTC
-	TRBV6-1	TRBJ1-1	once	CASSEPSGQTEAFF	TGTGCCAGCAGTGAACCAAGCGGACAGACTGAAGCTTTCTTT
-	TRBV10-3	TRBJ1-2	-	CAIRRDNYGYTF	TGTGCCATCAGGAGGGACAATTATGGCTACACCTTC
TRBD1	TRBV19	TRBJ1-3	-	CASSIASTGSGNTIYF	TGTGCCAGTAGTATAGCCTCGACAGGGTCTGGAAACACCATATATTTT
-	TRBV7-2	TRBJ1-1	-	CASSPEGGSTEAFF	TGTGCCAGCAGCCCAGAGGGGGGGAGCACTGAAGCTTTCTTT
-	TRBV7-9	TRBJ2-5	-	CASSLKVGSLSLETQYF	TGTGCCAGCAGCTTAAAGGTCGGGAGTCTAAGCTTGGAGACCCAGTACTTC
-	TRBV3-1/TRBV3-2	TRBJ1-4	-	CASSQENVGVEKLFF	TGTGCCAGCAGCCAAGAGAACGTAGGAGTCGAAAAACTGTTTTTT
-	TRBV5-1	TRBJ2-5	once	CASSSYAGKTKTQYF	TGCGCCAGCAGCTCCTATGCAGGGAAAACCAAGACCCAGTACTTC
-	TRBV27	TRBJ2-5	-	CASSIPVGGRKETQYF	TGTGCCAGCAGCATCCCGGTGGGCGGGCGAAAGGAGACCCAGTACTTC
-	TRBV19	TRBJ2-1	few	CASKVAGSGREFF	TGTGCCAGTAAAGTGGCGGGAAGCGGTCGGGAGTTCTTC
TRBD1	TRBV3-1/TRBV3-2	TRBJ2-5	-	CASSLDRGTETQYF	TGTGCCAGCAGCCTGGACAGGGGAACCGAGACCCAGTACTTC
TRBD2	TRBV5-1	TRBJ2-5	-	CASSFNPSGGETQYF	TGCGCCAGCAGCTTTAATCCCAGCGGGGGGGAGACCCAGTACTTC
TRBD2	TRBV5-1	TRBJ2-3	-	CASTRFMTGGVPSDTQYF	TGCGCCAGCACCCGATTTATGACCGGGGGGGTGCCGTCCGATACGCAGTATTTT
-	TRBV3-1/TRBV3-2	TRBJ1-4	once	CASSHRLPGGEKLFF	TGTGCCAGCAGCCATCGATTGCCGGGAGGCGAAAAACTGTTTTTT
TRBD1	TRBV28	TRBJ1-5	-	CASSLVGDSLYSNQPQHF	TGTGCCAGCAGTCTGGTCGGGGACAGCCTCTATAGCAATCAGCCCCAGCATTTT
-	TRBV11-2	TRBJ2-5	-	CASTRSRGPQETQYF	TGTGCCAGCACTCGAAGCAGGGGACCCCAAGAGACCCAGTACTTC
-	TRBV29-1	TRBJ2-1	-	CSGLRGQLEHEQFF	TGCAGCGGCCTAAGAGGCCAACTAGAGCATGAGCAGTTCTTC
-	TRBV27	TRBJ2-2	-	CASSLRGQDRTGELFF	TGTGCCAGCAGTTTAAGGGGTCAGGACCGCACCGGGGAGCTGTTTTTT
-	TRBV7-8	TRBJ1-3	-	CASSLGGLGNTIYF	TGTGCCAGCAGCTTAGGGGGACTTGGAAACACCATATATTTT
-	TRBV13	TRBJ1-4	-	CASSLTREKLFF	TGTGCCAGCAGTTTGACCAGGGAAAAACTGTTTTTT
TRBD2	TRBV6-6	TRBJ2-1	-	CASSKAGGSYNEQFF	TGTGCCAGCAGCAAAGCGGGGGGCTCCTACAATGAGCAGTTCTTC
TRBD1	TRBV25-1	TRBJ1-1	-	CASSETGAMNTEAFF	TGTGCCAGCAGTGAGACAGGGGCTATGAACACTGAAGCTTTCTTT
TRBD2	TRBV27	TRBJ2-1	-	CASSFGLAGNSYNEQFF	TGTGCCAGCAGTTTCGGACTAGCGGGAAACTCCTACAATGAGCAGTTCTTC
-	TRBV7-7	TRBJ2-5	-	CASSFTGYQETQYF	TGTGCTAGCAGCTTTACCGGGTACCAAGAGACCCAGTACTTC
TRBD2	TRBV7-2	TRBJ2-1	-	CASSLVVAGGPYNEQFF	TGTGCCAGCAGCTTAGTCGTGGCGGGGGGGCCTTACAATGAGCAGTTCTTC
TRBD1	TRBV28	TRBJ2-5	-	CASIKGGDRTQTQYF	TGTGCCAGCATCAAAGGAGGGGACAGGACCCAGACCCAGTACTTC
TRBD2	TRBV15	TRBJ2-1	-	CATSRDVSASGSNEQFF	TGTGCCACCAGCAGAGATGTTAGCGCTAGCGGGAGTAATGAGCAGTTCTTC
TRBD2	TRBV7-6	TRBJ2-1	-	CASSPPSGGFF	TGTGCCAGCAGCCCCCCGTCGGGGGGGTTCTTC
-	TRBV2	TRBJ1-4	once	CASSYTREKLFF	TGTGCCAGCAGTTATACACGCGAAAAACTGTTTTTT
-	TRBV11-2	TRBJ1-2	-	CASSLAGRDGYTF	TGTGCCAGCAGCTTAGCGGGGAGGGATGGCTACACCTTC
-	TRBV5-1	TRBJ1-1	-	CASSLANRENTEAFF	TGCGCCAGCAGCTTGGCGAACAGGGAGAACACTGAAGCTTTCTTT
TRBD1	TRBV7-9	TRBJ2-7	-	CASSPGTGEREQYF	TGTGCCAGCAGCCCAGGGACAGGGGAACGCGAGCAGTACTTC
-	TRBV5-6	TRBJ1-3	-	CASSLRLMAGAGNTIYF	TGTGCCAGCAGCTTGCGGCTTATGGCGGGTGCGGGAAACACCATATATTTT
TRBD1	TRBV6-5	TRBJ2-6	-	CASQTGGSGANVLTF	TGTGCCAGTCAGACAGGGGGCTCTGGGGCCAACGTCCTGACTTTC